The 28 T cell receptor beta chains below come from one sample, sequenced in a study of blood T cell repertoires in COVID-19. The protocol was immunoSEQ multiplex PCR, while the TCRdb copy is restricted to in-frame clones and leaves out a portion. The sample has around 120,000 clones; 85% to 90% are singletons. The source material was peripheral blood. Receptor source: a woman aged 70-85 years with acute or convalescent COVID-19.

The chain has TRBV10-3 and TRBJ1-6, with TRBD1 matching over 8 bases. The junction had 10 bases not matched to a gene; V was cut back by 4 bases and J by 8 bases. The CDR3 covers 16 residues. Per the germline V gene, CDR1 is ENHRY and CDR2 is SYGVKD. The CDR3 nucleotides are TGTGCCATCAGTGGATCAGGGGGCATGGCGGATTCACCCCTCCACTTT. Protein product: CAISGSGGMADSPLHF.

This clone was seen a single time. The chain links TRBV24-1 to TRBJ1-2; D gene ambiguous. Germline assignment: CDR1 KGHDR and CDR2 SFDVKD. With 10 bases removed from V and 0 bases from J, the gap between germline ends came to 11 bases. CDR3 size: 13 residues. CDR3 sequence: CATRGSANYGYTF. The CDR3 DNA reads as TGTGCCACGCGGGGTTCAGCTAACTATGGCTACACCTTC.

The genes are TRBV5-6 and TRBJ1-5; perhaps TRBD1 as D (5 bases). The germline V gene has CDR1 SGHDT and CDR2 YYEEEE. This CDR3 spans 15 amino acids. V shed 4 bases and J shed 5 bases, with 16 bases lying between them. CDR3 region: CASSDLRGGDQPQHF. The CDR3 DNA follows: TGTGCCAGCAGCGACCTTCGGGGGGGGGATCAGCCCCAGCATTTT. The whole variable domain, remainder taken from reference TRBV5-6 and TRBJ1-5, is DAGVTQSPTHLIKTRGQQVTLRCSPKSGHDTVSWYQQALGQGPQFIFQYYEEEERQRGNFPDRFSGHQFPNYSSELNVNALLLGDSALYLCASSDLRGGDQPQHFGDGTRLSIL.

The genes are TRBV27 and TRBJ1-6; D ambiguous. The germline V gene has CDR1 MNHEY and CDR2 SMNVEV (reference sequence). V was trimmed by 2 bases and J by 10 bases, leaving 9 bases between them. This CDR3 comprises 13 residues. The DNA of the CDR3 is TGTGCCAGCAGTTTAGGCTTCAGGTCACCCCTCCACTTT. Amino acid sequence: CASSLGFRSPLHF.

This chain links TRBV5-1 with TRBJ1-5; a possible D gene is TRBD1 (6 bases). This CDR3 comprises 15 residues. Trimming left V 3 bases short and J 4 bases short, with 14 bases between. Per the germline V gene, CDR1 is SGHRS and CDR2 is YFSETQ. CDR3 DNA: TGCGCCAGCAGCTCAAATGGCAGGGGTAATCAGCCCCAGCATTTT. It codes for CASSSNGRGNQPQHF.

This chain connects TRBV11-2 to TRBJ1-2; D might be TRBD1 (6 bases). The CDR3 totals 13 residues. Germline loops: CDR1 SGHAT, CDR2 FQNNGV. Deletions cut 3 bases from V and 6 bases from J, with 11 bases between. CDR3 loop: CASSLRTDNGYTF. Written as DNA, the CDR3 is TGTGCCAGCAGCTTGAGGACAGATAATGGCTACACCTTC.

This chain joins TRBV3-1 (or the pseudogene TRBV3-2) and TRBJ2-7, with D possibly matching TRBD1 (5 bases). Trimming took 0 bases from V and 4 from J, leaving 13 bases between them. CDR3 length equals 15 residues. Germline V CDR1 and CDR2: LGHDT, YNNKEL (reference sequence). CDR3 sequence reads: CASSQDLGQIYEQYF. CDR3 bases: TGTGCCAGCAGCCAAGATTTAGGACAAATTTACGAGCAGTACTTC.

This chain joins TRBV5-6 and TRBJ1-1, with TRBD1 matching 7 bases. The germline V gene encodes CDR1 SGHDT and CDR2 YYEEEE. V shed 1 base and J 7 bases; nucleotides not matched to a gene: 10. The CDR3 contains 15 residues. The CDR3 region has the DNA TGTGCCAGCAGCTTGTACTTACGGGACAGAGATGAAGCTTTCTTT. Protein: CASSLYLRDRDEAFF.

V and J are TRBV10-3 and TRBJ2-2; possible D gene TRBD2, 6 bases. The CDR3 length is 14 residues. Germline CDR1 and CDR2: ENHRY and SYGVKD. With 4 bases removed from V and 8 bases from J, the gap between germline ends came to 14 bases. This CDR3 is CAISAGEEMGELFF. In DNA, the CDR3 is TGTGCCATCAGTGCCGGGGAGGAGATGGGGGAGCTGTTTTTT.

The chain links TRBV28 to TRBJ1-1; D might be TRBD1 (5 bases). Germline V gene data show CDR1 as MDHEN and CDR2 as SYDVKM. The CDR3 covers 16 residues. V lost 4 bases, J lost 5 bases, and 20 bases lay in between. This CDR3 reads CASSSSQAGPTTEAFF. DNA of the CDR3: TGTGCCAGCAGTTCCTCCCAGGCAGGGCCTACGACTGAAGCTTTCTTT.

The V gene is TRBV30, the J gene TRBJ1-1; 10 nucleotides align to TRBD1. The CDR3 runs 15 residues. The junction had 10 bases not matched to a gene; V was cut back by 4 bases and J by 5 bases. Germline CDR1 reads GTSNPN; CDR2 reads SVGIG (reference sequence). CDR3 loop: CAWTGQGTSGTEAFF. For the CDR3, the DNA is TGTGCCTGGACGGGACAGGGGACTTCTGGGACTGAAGCTTTCTTT.

The chain carries TRBV5-1 and TRBJ2-1; 9 nucleotides align to TRBD2. V shed 2 bases and J 6 bases; nucleotides not matched to a gene: 9. The germline gives CDR1 SGHRS, CDR2 YFSETQ. This CDR3 comprises 16 residues. CDR3 amino acids: CASSFASGLAANEQFF. DNA of the CDR3: TGCGCCAGCAGCTTCGCGTCGGGACTAGCTGCCAATGAGCAGTTCTTC.

The rearrangement joins TRBV9 to TRBJ1-4; a weak D match, TRBD1 (5 bases). The CDR3 covers 15 residues. Germline CDR1 and CDR2: SGDLS and YYNGEE. Trimming took 4 bases from V and 1 from J, leaving 11 bases between them. The DNA for the CDR3 is TGTGCCAGCAGCCGTACGGGGGGAACTAATGAAAAACTGTTTTTT. Amino acid sequence: CASSRTGGTNEKLFF.

The V gene is TRBV7-3, the J gene TRBJ1-1; D is unclear. Germline CDR1 is SGHTA and CDR2 is FQGTGA. V lost 5 bases to trimming and J lost 4 bases, with 11 bases between them. The CDR3 length is 13 residues. For the CDR3, the DNA is TGTGCCAGCAGCCCTACGGGGTCCACTGAAGCTTTCTTT. This gives the protein CASSPTGSTEAFF. Full variable domain (rest looked up from reference TRBV7-3 and TRBJ1-1): GAGVSQTPSNKVTEKGKYVELRCDPISGHTALYWYRQSLGQGPEFLIYFQGTGAADDSGLPNDRFFAVRPEGSVSTLKIQRTERGDSAVYLCASSPTGSTEAFFGQGTRLTVV.

In its sample, this clone was seen once. J is TRBJ2-3 and V is TRBV18, with 10 bases identical to TRBD2. The ends lost 3 bases at V and 2 bases at J; junction bases unmatched: 5. In germline, CDR1 is KGHSH, CDR2 LQKENI. The CDR3 loop spans 16 amino acids. CDR3 region: CASSPWTSGNTDTQYF. The CDR3, as DNA: TGTGCCAGCTCACCTTGGACTAGCGGTAACACAGATACGCAGTATTTT. Drawing the rest from reference TRBV18 and TRBJ2-3, the complete variable domain is NAGVMQNPRHLVRRRGQEARLRCSPMKGHSHVYWYRQLPEEGLKFMVYLQKENIIDESGMPKERFSAEFPKEGPSILRIQQVVRGDSAAYFCASSPWTSGNTDTQYFGPGTRLTVL.

The V call is TRBV3-1 (or the pseudogene TRBV3-2), the J call TRBJ2-7; D perhaps matches TRBD1 (5 bases). The CDR3 is 13 amino acids. Trimming took off 4 bases at V and 4 bases at J, with 11 bases between the two ends. Looked up from germline, CDR1 is LGHDT and CDR2 is YNNKEL (reference sequence). The CDR3 DNA sequence: TGTGCCAGCAGCCGCGCGACAGATTACGAGCAGTACTTC. This gives the protein CASSRATDYEQYF.

With respect to this clone: Other DNA sequences in this sample translate to the same CDR3. The gene calls are TRBV7-9 and TRBJ1-1, with 7 bases aligning to TRBD1. The CDR3 has 14 residues. Looked up from germline, CDR1 is SEHNR and CDR2 is FQNEAQ (reference sequence). J lost 0 bases, V lost 4 bases, and 2 bases had no gene match. CDR3 in amino acids: CASSSQGLNTEAFF. CDR3 sequence (DNA): TGTGCCAGCAGCTCACAGGGGCTGAACACTGAAGCTTTCTTT.

The rearrangement links TRBV6-5 to TRBJ1-2, with 11 bases aligning to TRBD1. Germline CDR1 is MNHEY and CDR2 is SVGAGI. The length of the CDR3 is 15 residues. V lost 7 bases, J lost 10 bases, and 14 bases stayed unmatched. This CDR3 is CASTFRRDRGSSYTF. For the CDR3, the DNA is TGTGCCAGCACGTTCCGTCGGGACAGGGGGTCGTCCTACACCTTC.

This clone showed up just once. J is TRBJ2-1 and V is TRBV10-1, with 7 positions matching TRBD1. The V gene end was trimmed by 3 bases and the J gene end by 9 bases; junction bases not matched to a gene: 11. The CDR3 consists of 15 residues. Germline values: CDR1 WNHNN, CDR2 SYGVQD (reference sequence). The CDR3 DNA reads TGCGCCAGCAGTGATTCGAGACAGGGTGATGGTGAGCAGTTCTTC. Amino acid sequence: CASSDSRQGDGEQFF.

V and J are TRBV5-4 and TRBJ1-2; 10 bases align to TRBD1. J lost 6 bases, V lost 3 bases, and 8 bases had no gene match. CDR3 length: 15 residues. CDR1 is SGHNT, CDR2 YYREEE, per germline (reference sequence). CDR3 in DNA: TGTGCCAGCAGCTCCCTCGGGACAGGGGAAAATGGCTACACCTTC. Residues: CASSSLGTGENGYTF.

This clone has a handful of counts. V usage is TRBV5-4 and J usage is TRBJ1-6; weak D call: TRBD1 (5 bases). V was pared by 4 bases and J by 8 bases, with 25 bases between. The germline V gene encodes CDR1 SGHNT and CDR2 YYREEE (reference sequence). This CDR3 region has 18 residues. Here the CDR3 reads CASSPEPNLGAMDSPLHF. The CDR3 region has the DNA TGTGCCAGCAGCCCGGAACCTAATCTAGGGGCGATGGATTCACCCCTCCACTTT.

V gene TRBV5-4 combines with J gene TRBJ1-6, with TRBD1 matching over 9 bases. This CDR3 region has 15 residues. The V gene end was trimmed by 6 bases and the J gene end by 8 bases; junction bases not matched to a gene: 9. In germline, CDR1 is SGHNT, CDR2 YYREEE (reference sequence). The CDR3 protein is CASKPTGQGDSPLHF. The CDR3 DNA is TGTGCCAGCAAGCCGACGGGACAGGGAGATTCACCCCTCCACTTT. The full variable domain, in which reference TRBV5-4 and TRBJ1-6 provide the parts outside the CDR3, is ETGVTQSPTHLIKTRGQQVTLRCSSQSGHNTVSWYQQALGQGPQFIFQYYREEENGRGNFPPRFSGLQFPNYSSELNVNALELDDSALYLCASKPTGQGDSPLHFGNGTRLTVT.

The rearrangement joins TRBV14 to TRBJ1-1, with a tentative D call TRBD1 (5 bases). CDR3 length: 17 amino acids. V was trimmed by 0 bases and J by 6 bases, leaving 20 bases between them. From germline, CDR1 is SGHDN and CDR2 FVKESK. CDR3 residues: CASSQEGDRSLRAEAFF. In DNA, the CDR3 is TGTGCCAGCAGCCAAGAAGGTGACAGAAGCCTAAGGGCTGAAGCTTTCTTT.

The chain employs TRBV5-1 and TRBJ2-5, with D tentatively TRBD1 (6 bases). Per germline, CDR1 SGHRS and CDR2 YFSETQ. The CDR3 is made up of 13 amino acids. V lost 0 bases and J 5 bases, leaving 8 bases between the germline ends. The CDR3 reads CASSLGGQETQYF. The CDR3 DNA reads TGCGCCAGCAGCTTGGGGGGGCAGGAGACCCAGTACTTC.

The gene calls are TRBV5-1 and TRBJ2-5; tentatively, D is TRBD2 (7 bases). V lost 2 bases, J lost 5 bases, and 13 bases lay in between. The CDR3 extends over 14 amino acids. Per germline, CDR1 SGHRS and CDR2 YFSETQ. CDR3 sequence reads: CASSFPQGGETQYF. CDR3 bases: TGCGCCAGCAGCTTCCCACAGGGAGGGGAGACCCAGTACTTC.

The CDR3 sequence is CSADQTGENTEAFF. In nucleotides, the CDR3 is TGCAGCGCTGATCAAACAGGGGAGAACACTGAAGCTTTCTTT. The J gene is TRBJ1-1, the V gene TRBV29-1; 7 bases align to TRBD1. V shed 7 bases, J shed 1 base, and the junction held 9 bases outside the gene matches. This CDR3 spans 14 amino acids. CDR1 and CDR2 (germline): SQVTM, ANQGSEA.

This clone has a handful of counts. The chain is built from TRBV2 and TRBJ2-3; TRBD2 matches 12 bases. CDR1 is SNHLY, CDR2 FYNNEI, per germline. The CDR3 is made up of 17 amino acids. V dropped 5 bases and J dropped 0; count of bases not matched to a gene: 6. CDR3 in amino acids: CASSRWTSGASTDTQYF. The CDR3 DNA follows: TGTGCCAGCAGTCGTTGGACTAGCGGGGCTAGCACAGATACGCAGTATTTT.

V is TRBV2 and J is TRBJ2-7; tentative D call: TRBD2 (6 bases). The CDR3 extends over 15 amino acids. In germline, CDR1 is SNHLY, CDR2 FYNNEI. The V end was cut by 0 bases, the J end by 6 bases, with 15 bases between. The CDR3 sequence: CASSEAAGRLGEQYF. CDR3 sequence (DNA): TGTGCCAGCAGTGAAGCGGCGGGACGGCTGGGCGAGCAGTACTTC.